These T cell receptor beta chains were read from a single sample in a study of CD8 T cells in Susac syndrome. A single record per CDR3 protein comes from TCRdb applying MiXCR to the immunoSEQ multiplex PCR reads. The table shows a few hundred thousand distinct CDR3 sequences, with 95% occurring only once. Sequenced material: CD4+ T cells from PBMCs. These receptor sequences come from a human donor with multiple sclerosis. CDR3s include the opening cysteine and the closing phenylalanine or tryptophan. A D gene is named only where the DNA matches it firmly. Size values are once, few and many counts, or a class for expanded clones, and some rows have none.

D gene	V gene	J gene	clone size	CDR3 protein	CDR3 DNA
.	TRBV28	TRBJ2-7	.	CASGLDPGASYEQYF	TGTGCCAGCGGTTTGGACCCAGGGGCCTCCTACGAGCAGTACTTC
TRBD1	TRBV29-1	TRBJ1-2	.	CSVEQGAGYGYTF	TGCAGCGTGGAACAGGGGGCTGGCTATGGCTACACCTTC
.	TRBV3-1	TRBJ2-3	.	CASSQDISTDTQYF	TGTGCCAGCAGCCAAGATATCAGCACAGATACGCAGTATTTT
.	TRBV30	TRBJ2-1	.	CAYNEQFF	TGTGCCTACAATGAGCAGTTCTTC
TRBD1	TRBV9	TRBJ1-1	.	CASSAQGVAEAFF	TGTGCCAGCAGCGCTCAGGGGGTCGCTGAAGCTTTCTTT
.	TRBV9	TRBJ1-1	few	CASSVEAGRGTEAFF	TGTGCCAGCAGCGTAGAGGCAGGGAGGGGCACTGAAGCTTTCTTT
.	TRBV19	TRBJ2-1	.	CASHLGGPNEQFF	TGTGCCAGCCACTTGGGTGGCCCCAATGAGCAGTTCTTC
.	TRBV24-1	TRBJ1-1	.	CATSDPGGKAFF	TGTGCCACCAGCGATCCTGGGGGGAAGGCTTTCTTT
.	TRBV20-1	TRBJ2-3	few	CSARPGDTQYF	TGCAGTGCTCGCCCCGGCGATACGCAGTATTTT
.	TRBV29-1	TRBJ1-2	.	CSVDGRASGYTF	TGCAGCGTTGATGGCAGGGCTAGTGGCTACACCTTC
.	TRBV29-1	TRBJ1-2	.	CSVEVQGGYGYTF	TGCAGCGTTGAAGTTCAGGGAGGCTATGGCTACACCTTC
TRBD1	TRBV11-2	TRBJ1-5	.	CASSLEPMRLGQGAQPQHF	TGTGCCAGCAGCTTAGAACCGATGCGCCTGGGACAGGGGGCACAGCCCCAGCATTTT
TRBD2	TRBV20-1	TRBJ2-7	.	CSASPSSGVHEQYF	TGCAGTGCTAGCCCGTCTAGCGGGGTCCACGAGCAGTACTTC
TRBD1	TRBV6-5	TRBJ2-4	.	CASSSGTGLHWYF	TGTGCCAGCAGTTCCGGGACAGGGTTACATTGGTACTTC
TRBD1	TRBV20-1	TRBJ2-1	.	CSAGQGEEFF	TGCAGTGCCGGACAGGGTGAGGAGTTCTTC
.	TRBV15	TRBJ1-5	.	CATSREWGNSNQPQHF	TGTGCCACCAGCAGAGAGTGGGGAAATAGCAATCAGCCCCAGCATTTT
TRBD1	TRBV5-1	TRBJ2-7	.	CASSLDGQGFSYEQYF	TGCGCCAGCAGCTTGGATGGACAGGGGTTTTCCTACGAGCAGTACTTC
TRBD2	TRBV20-1	TRBJ2-3	.	CSAGGTSTTDTQYF	TGCAGTGCGGGGGGGACTAGTACCACCGATACGCAGTATTTT
TRBD1	TRBV2	TRBJ1-4	.	CASRAGGTNEKLFF	TGTGCCAGCAGGGCAGGGGGGACTAATGAAAAACTGTTTTTT
.	TRBV5-1	TRBJ2-5	.	CASSLQGFQETQYF	TGCGCCAGCAGCTTACAGGGATTCCAAGAGACCCAGTACTTC
.	TRBV28	TRBJ2-7	.	CASSLPGVRYEQYF	TGTGCCAGCAGTTTGCCGGGAGTTAGATACGAGCAGTACTTC
TRBD2	TRBV7-9	TRBJ2-1	.	CASSSLAGRFVEQFF	TGTGCCAGCAGCTCCTTAGCGGGCCGGTTTGTTGAGCAGTTCTTC
TRBD2	TRBV7-9	TRBJ2-5	.	CASSPNSLAETQYF	TGTGCCAGCAGCCCAAACTCACTAGCGGAGACCCAGTACTTC
.	TRBV30	TRBJ1-5	.	CAWSEGYNQPQHF	TGTGCCTGGAGTGAAGGGTACAATCAGCCCCAGCATTTT
.	TRBV29-1	TRBJ2-2	.	CSVAPLGTGELFF	TGCAGCGTTGCCCCCCTCGGTACCGGGGAGCTGTTTTTT
TRBD1	TRBV29-1	TRBJ1-1	.	CSADRGDTEAFF	TGCAGCGCAGACAGGGGGGACACTGAAGCTTTCTTT
TRBD1	TRBV6-6	TRBJ1-3	.	CASSYTDRGNTIYF	TGTGCCAGCAGTTATACGGACAGGGGAAACACCATATATTTT
.	TRBV29-1	TRBJ2-4	.	CSVGGGLGIQYF	TGCAGCGTTGGTGGGGGGCTTGGCATTCAGTACTTC
.	TRBV7-2	TRBJ2-1	.	CASSLVASSYNEQFF	TGTGCCAGCAGCTTAGTGGCTAGCTCCTACAATGAGCAGTTCTTC
TRBD2	TRBV2	TRBJ2-7	.	CASSRLARAYEQYF	TGTGCCAGCAGCCGACTAGCGCGGGCCTACGAGCAGTACTTC
.	TRBV7-2	TRBJ1-5	.	CASSLLWGANQPQHF	TGTGCCAGCAGCCTCCTATGGGGGGCGAATCAGCCCCAGCATTTT
.	TRBV9	TRBJ1-3	.	CASSYTGNSGNTIYF	TGTGCCAGCAGCTATACAGGAAACTCTGGAAACACCATATATTTT
TRBD1	TRBV27	TRBJ1-2	.	CASSLTPDRGYGYTF	TGTGCCAGCAGTCTCACCCCCGACAGGGGCTATGGCTACACCTTC
.	TRBV5-4	TRBJ1-2	.	CASRATGSYGYTF	TGTGCCAGCAGGGCAACAGGGAGCTATGGCTACACCTTC
.	TRBV20-1	TRBJ1-4	.	CSATAGAGEKLFF	TGCAGTGCGACTGCGGGGGCGGGTGAAAAACTGTTTTTT